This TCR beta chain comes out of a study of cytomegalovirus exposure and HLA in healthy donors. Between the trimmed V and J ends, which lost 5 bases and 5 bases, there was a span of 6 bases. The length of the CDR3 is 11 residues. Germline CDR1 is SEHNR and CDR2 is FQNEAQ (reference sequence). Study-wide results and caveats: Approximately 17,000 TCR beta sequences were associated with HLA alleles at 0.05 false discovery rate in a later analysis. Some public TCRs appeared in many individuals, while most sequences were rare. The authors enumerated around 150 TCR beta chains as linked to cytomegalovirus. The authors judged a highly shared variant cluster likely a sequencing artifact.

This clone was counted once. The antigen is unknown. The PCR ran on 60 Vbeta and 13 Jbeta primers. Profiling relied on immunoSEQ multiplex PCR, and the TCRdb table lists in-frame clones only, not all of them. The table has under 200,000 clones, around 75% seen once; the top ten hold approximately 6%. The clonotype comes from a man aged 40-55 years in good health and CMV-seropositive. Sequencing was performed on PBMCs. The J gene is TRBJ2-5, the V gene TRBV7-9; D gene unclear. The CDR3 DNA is TGTGCCAGCAGCAAAGAGGAGACCCAGTACTTC. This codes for CASSKEETQYF.